This TCR beta chain was captured by sequencing in a study of shared T cell receptors in the human thymus (dated by TCRdb to the early 2020s). Concerning the study at large: The study examined how self-reactive, shared T-cell receptor alpha chains are generated in the human thymus.

Notes on this clone: Its target antigen remains unknown. No per-base quality is available; no much larger clone lies one base away.

In the germline V gene, CDR1 corresponds to WSHSY and CDR2 to SAAADI. Relative to germline, V is 2 bases shorter and J is 1 base shorter, with 10 bases between their ends. The CDR3 goes from the cysteine to the phenylalanine over 15 residues. CDR3 DNA is the only sequence kept; it has 45 bases, read in frame from the first base. The protocol used for the library was the immunoSEQ multiplex PCR assay. The immuneACCESS repertoire file appears here via TCRdb, limited to in-frame rearrangements. These files lack a portion of the clones; in checked studies, under half of the deficit traces to unresolved V genes, and the cause of the others is not known. This sample comprises roughly 500,000 clones, around 78% of them detected only once. In total, the top ten clones hold about 0.012% of the sample. These data were also reused for a study on human thymus T cells. The second publication reports: The donors were immunologically healthy infants in Finland who had open corrective cardiac surgery for congenital heart defects. Thymus tissue was collected as surgical resects that were removed during corrective cardiac surgery. V and J gene segment usage appeared biased in both thymic and peripheral blood repertoires. The related research reported highly overlapping thymic TCR repertoires among unrelated individuals. The study characterized TCR alpha and beta repertoires from eight infant thymus samples and a few related peripheral blood samples. The cohort included over five male and a couple of female infants, with donor ages spanning 7 to 244 days. Thymocytes were freed from the tissue by mechanical means and kept at -70 degrees C as pellets of roughly 9-30 million cells. A QIAsymphony instrument was used to extract genomic DNA from the frozen cell pellets. The immunoSEQ multiplex PCR assay was used to amplify the TCRB and TCRAD loci from a standardized amount of quality-controlled genomic DNA. The amplicons spanned the V(D)J region and were long enough to cover the CDR3 and allow V and J genes to be identified. Through the commercial immunoSEQ service, the amplicons were sequenced on an Illumina platform. Primer bias and sequencing errors were corrected using previously described methods, and TCRAD and TCRB definitions followed the IMGT database. The repertoires were analysed using immunoSEQ Analyzer 3.0 and VDJTools for basic statistics, V/J segment usage, diversity estimates, rarefaction and pairwise overlap. Chao1, ChaoE, Efron-Thisted, Shannon and inverse Simpson indices were used to estimate diversity, which was also estimated on datasets down-sampled to the smallest sample. Repertoire overlap used strict matching of CDR3 nucleotide sequence, V gene and J gene, with Jaccard-based multidimensional scaling clustering. On average, thymus samples yielded hundreds of thousands of unique TCRB clonotypes, whereas blood samples yielded 75,000 to 95,000.

The sequenced sample was thymocytes. This sequence uses TRBV10-2 and TRBJ2-3; TRBD1 could be the D gene, as 6 bases match. The sequence was collected from a boy younger than two with a congenital heart defect. Donor details come from another sample of the same person, matched by shared clones. The sequence in DNA is TGCGCCAGCAGTGAGAGGGGACACGGCACAGATACGCAGTATTTT. Its translation is CASSERGHGTDTQYF.